The entry below describes one T cell receptor (beta chain). This receptor's antigen is unknown. There are no base qualities to consult, and no much larger clone falls within one base. Hyperthyroidism patients were newly diagnosed, had a disease duration of under 2 months, and were aged 18 to 65 years. The study excluded patients with uncontrolled infections, other autoimmune diseases, pregnancy or lactation. Diagnoses were based on clinical symptoms, serum thyroxine and TRAb, thyroid ultrasound and orbital computed tomography. Blood from progressor patients was drawn when they were first diagnosed with hyperthyroidism, before any ophthalmopathy symptoms appeared. PBMCs were separated from roughly 9.3 ml of fresh peripheral blood using Ficoll-Paque density gradient centrifugation. Patients classed as progressors first received a Graves' hyperthyroidism diagnosis and then went on to develop ophthalmopathy during follow-up. Total RNA was extracted using Trizol reagent, and RNA quality was assessed on an Agilent 2100 Bioanalyzer.

These data originate in a study of T cells in Graves' hyperthyroidism and ophthalmopathy (dated by TCRdb to between 2019 and 2020). Looking at the study overall: Peripheral blood samples were taken at initial diagnosis, before any treatment was given. In roughly six Graves' hyperthyroidism patients, the study also compared T-cell repertoires from thyroid tissue with T-cell repertoires from blood. For training and testing, the 100 or so patients in the discovery cohort were randomly divided in a 7:3 ratio. To identify TCR V-J signatures that set the groups apart, the researchers used a discovery cohort of 95 to 100 patients, made up of some 41 with Graves' ophthalmopathy and approximately 57 with stable Graves' hyperthyroidism. Prospective prediction of ophthalmopathy was tested in an independent validation cohort of 18 to 20 hyperthyroidism patients and 15 to 17 patients who later progressed to ophthalmopathy. Following sampling, methimazole starting at 30 mg daily was given to hyperthyroidism patients, and high-dose intravenous methylprednisolone was given to ophthalmopathy patients. TCR Vbeta CDR3 sequencing of roughly 140 peripheral blood samples (over 40 ophthalmopathy, roughly 72 hyperthyroidism and approximately 17 progressor patients) is reported in the paper. Paper-wide results and their limitations: Most expanded thyroid clonotypes (frequency above 0.001) were also detected in blood, suggesting blood repertoires may reflect thyroid immune responses. In validation, the model predicted progression to ophthalmopathy with 60% to 71% sensitivity and approximately 72% specificity, a median of 6.5 months before onset. No statistical method was used to fix the sample size in advance, and group allocation was not hidden from the investigators. A model built on a 13 V-J signature distinguished ophthalmopathy from stable hyperthyroidism, reaching around 88% sensitivity and around 81% specificity in cross-validation and 80%/75% in testing.

Amplification of TCR beta CDR3 regions was carried out from RNA transcripts. For the first round of RT-PCR on the TCR CDR3, the HTBI primer set was used together with the Qiagen OneStep RT-PCR kit. Libraries were constructed in a second round of multiplex PCR, after which size selection and purification were performed. Paired-end sequencing of the libraries was performed with 100 bp reads on an Illumina HiSeq2000. As for how the authors treated the data: Raw data were processed with SOAPnuke, discarding reads with adapters, uncalled bases, mean Phred below 15, or no exact constant-primer or identifier match. High-quality paired reads were merged using COPE v1.2.5, and each unique nucleotide sequence was defined as a clonotype. Clonotypes were aligned to IMGT TRBV, TRBD and TRBJ reference segments using MiTCR v1.1. The analysis was restricted to V-J combinations with a frequency above 0.0001, which together covered roughly 99% of the repertoires. The TCS score was defined as F50 (clonal expansion) divided by E x V (chaos), with BLOSUM62-based TCRdist calculated between CDR3 peptides within each V-J. Welch's t-statistics and random forest reduced around 510 V-J features to roughly 13, which were used in a naive Bayes classifier (R e1071). TCRdb reprocessed the public reads (quality trimming at Q25 with fastp, clone calling with MiXCR) and kept in-frame beta chains. All rows with the same CDR3 protein become a single entry with the most common DNA and genes. The V and J calls reflect TCRdb's pipeline rather than the authors' work. Counted in this sample were about 260,000 distinct CDR3 sequences; 25% of them appeared once. The ten largest clones take up around 28% of the sample.

V and J are trimmed by 3 bases and 1 base, and the gene matches miss 5 bases of the junction. Its CDR3 holds 15 amino acids, cysteine through phenylalanine. Of the read, only the CDR3 DNA is kept; its 45 bases are in frame from base 1. For CDR1 and CDR2, the germline V gene lists MDHEN and SYDVKM. The V gene is TRBV28 and the J gene is TRBJ2-7, and TRBD2 matches 8 of the central bases. The sample taken for sequencing was blood. This receptor was taken from a man aged 40-49 years with Graves' hyperthyroidism that later progressed to Graves' ophthalmopathy. The sequenced DNA is TGTGCCAGCAGTTTCGGGGTAGCGGGGTCCTACGAGCAGTACTTC. Its protein reads: CASSFGVAGSYEQYF.